This T cell receptor (beta chain) appears in the sequencing data of a study of shared clonotypes between healthy human individuals. TCRdb's table, derived via immunoSEQ multiplex PCR, lists solely in-frame clones and lacks some. The sample holds around 940,000 clones, 76% seen once. This TCR derives from a man aged 18 to 30 in good health. Sequences were obtained from memory CD4+ T cells sorted from blood. Sample subset: CD45RA-negative fraction.

CDR3 in DNA: TGTGCCAGCAGCTCAGGTACGGGAGGACGAGTCTACGAGCAGTACTTC. Its translation: CASSSGTGGRVYEQYF. V usage is TRBV7-9 and J usage is TRBJ2-7; 7 bases fit TRBD2. J lost 3 bases, V lost 4 bases, and 12 bases had no gene match. The CDR3 has 16 residues. Per germline, CDR1 SEHNR and CDR2 FQNEAQ (reference sequence).